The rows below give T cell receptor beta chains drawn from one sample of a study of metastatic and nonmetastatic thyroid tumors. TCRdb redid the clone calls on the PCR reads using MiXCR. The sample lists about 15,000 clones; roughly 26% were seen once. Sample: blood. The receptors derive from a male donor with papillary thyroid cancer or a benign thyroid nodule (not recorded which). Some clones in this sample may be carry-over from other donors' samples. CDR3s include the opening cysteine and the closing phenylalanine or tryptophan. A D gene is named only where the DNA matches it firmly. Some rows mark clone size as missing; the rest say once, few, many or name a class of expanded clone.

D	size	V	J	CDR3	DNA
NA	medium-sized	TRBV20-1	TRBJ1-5	CSARDAGGTQPQHF	TGCAGTGCTAGAGATGCGGGGGGCACTCAGCCCCAGCATTTT
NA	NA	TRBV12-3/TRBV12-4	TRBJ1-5	CASSLDGSNQPQHF	TGTGCCAGCAGTTTAGACGGGTCCAATCAGCCCCAGCATTTT
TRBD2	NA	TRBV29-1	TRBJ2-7	CSVGRDYGSEQYF	TGCAGCGTTGGAAGGGACTACGGATCCGAGCAGTACTTC
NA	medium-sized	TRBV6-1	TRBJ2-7	CASTEGPSSYEQYF	TGTGCCAGCACCGAGGGCCCGAGCTCCTACGAGCAGTACTTC
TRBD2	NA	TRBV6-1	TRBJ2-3	CASSVSSGSTDTQYF	TGTGCCAGCAGTGTATCTAGCGGGAGTACAGATACGCAGTATTTT
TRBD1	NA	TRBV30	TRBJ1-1	CAWSVTGQLNTEAFF	TGTGCCTGGAGTGTAACGGGACAGCTGAACACTGAAGCTTTCTTT
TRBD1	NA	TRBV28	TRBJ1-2	CASRLDRGYGYTF	TGTGCCAGCAGACTGGACAGGGGGTATGGCTACACCTTC
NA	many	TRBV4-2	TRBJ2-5	CASSQDGWGRETQYF	TGTGCCAGCAGCCAAGATGGGTGGGGCCGCGAGACCCAGTACTTC
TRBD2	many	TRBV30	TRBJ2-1	CAAGGSHEQFF	TGTGCGGCGGGGGGGTCTCATGAGCAGTTCTTC
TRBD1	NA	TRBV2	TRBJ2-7	CASSSLDRGNYEQYF	TGTGCCAGCAGCTCCCTAGACAGGGGAAACTACGAGCAGTACTTC
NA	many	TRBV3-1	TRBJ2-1	CASSQARNGQFF	TGTGCCAGCAGCCAAGCTAGAAACGGGCAGTTCTTC
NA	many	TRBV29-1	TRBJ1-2	CRQDRASGYTF	TGCAGGCAAGACAGAGCCTCGGGCTACACCTTC
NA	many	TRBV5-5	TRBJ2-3	CASSLAGDTQYF	TGTGCCAGCAGCTTGGCTGGTGATACGCAGTATTTT
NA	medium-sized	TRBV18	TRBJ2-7	CASSPTGTYEQYF	TGTGCCAGCTCACCAACGGGGACCTACGAGCAGTACTTC
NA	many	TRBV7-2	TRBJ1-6	CASSLEVGADSPLHF	TGTGCCAGCAGCTTAGAAGTGGGCGCTGATTCACCCCTCCACTTT
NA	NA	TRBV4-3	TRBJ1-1	CASSPDHRGTEAFF	TGCGCCAGCAGCCCCGACCATCGAGGAACTGAAGCTTTCTTT
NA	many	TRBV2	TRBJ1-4	CASHTDPGPKFF	TGTGCCAGCCACACAGACCCGGGACCCAAGTTTTTT
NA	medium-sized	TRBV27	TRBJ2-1	CASSFGQATHLYNEQFF	TGTGCCAGCAGTTTCGGGCAGGCCACCCATCTCTACAATGAGCAGTTCTTC
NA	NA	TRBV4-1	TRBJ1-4	CASSQEVTTNEKLFF	TGCGCCAGCAGCCAAGAGGTCACAACTAATGAAAAACTGTTTTTT
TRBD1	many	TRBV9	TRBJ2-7	CASSEGTGGYREQYF	TGTGCCAGCAGCGAAGGGACAGGGGGCTATCGGGAGCAGTACTTC
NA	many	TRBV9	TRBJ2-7	CASSVASGFAYEQYF	TGTGCCAGCAGCGTAGCGTCAGGGTTTGCTTACGAGCAGTACTTC
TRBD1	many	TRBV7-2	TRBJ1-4	CASSPKTGGSEKLFF	TGTGCCAGCAGCCCCAAGACAGGGGGCAGTGAAAAACTGTTTTTT